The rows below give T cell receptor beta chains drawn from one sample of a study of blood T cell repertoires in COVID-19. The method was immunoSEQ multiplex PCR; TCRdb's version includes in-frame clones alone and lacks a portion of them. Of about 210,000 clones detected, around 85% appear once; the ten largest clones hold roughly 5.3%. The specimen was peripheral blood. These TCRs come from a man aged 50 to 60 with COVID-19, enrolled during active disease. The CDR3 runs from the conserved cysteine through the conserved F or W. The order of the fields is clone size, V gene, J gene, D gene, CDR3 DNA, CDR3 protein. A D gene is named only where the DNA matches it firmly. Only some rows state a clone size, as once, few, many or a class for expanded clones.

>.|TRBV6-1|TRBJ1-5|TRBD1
TGTGCCAGCAGTAACAGGGGAGGCCAGCCCCAGCATTTT
CASSNRGGQPQHF
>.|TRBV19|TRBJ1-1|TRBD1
TGTGCCAGTAGTTTCGACAGGGGTAATACTGAAGCTTTCTTT
CASSFDRGNTEAFF
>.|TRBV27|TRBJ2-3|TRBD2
TGTGCCAGCAGCCTCCTAGCGGGGGGGCCTTATACGCAGTATTTT
CASSLLAGGPYTQYF
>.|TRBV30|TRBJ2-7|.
TGTGCCTGGAGTGTCGAGGGCTACGAGCAGTACTTC
CAWSVEGYEQYF
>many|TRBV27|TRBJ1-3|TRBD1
TGTGCCAGTATGGTCAGGGGGTCTGGAAACACCATATATTTT
CASMVRGSGNTIYF
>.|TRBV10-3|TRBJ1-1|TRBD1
TGTGCCATCAGTCGAGACAGGGGGAACACTGAAGCTTTCTTT
CAISRDRGNTEAFF
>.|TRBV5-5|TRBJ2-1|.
TGTGCCAGCAGCTTGGGGCACCGTGAGCAGTTCTTC
CASSLGHREQFF
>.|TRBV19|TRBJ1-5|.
TGTGCCAGTAGTATCCCCTGGGGGCGTCAGCCCCAGCATTTT
CASSIPWGRQPQHF
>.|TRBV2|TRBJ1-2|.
TGTGCCAGCAGTGGAGACATCAACTATGGCTACACCTTC
CASSGDINYGYTF
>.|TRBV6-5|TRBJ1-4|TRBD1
TGTGCCAGCAGTTACGGGGGACAGGCAGGTAGTGAAAAACTGTTTTTT
CASSYGGQAGSEKLFF
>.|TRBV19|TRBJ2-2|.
TGTGCCAGTAGTATTCGATCGGGGACCGGGGAGCTGTTTTTT
CASSIRSGTGELFF
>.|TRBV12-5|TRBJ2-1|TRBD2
TGTGCTAGCCGATTAGCGGGGGGGCATGAGCAGTTCTTC
CASRLAGGHEQFF
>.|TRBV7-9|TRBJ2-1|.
TGTGCCAGCAGCCCGTCCGGGGAGTTTGAGCAGTTCTTC
CASSPSGEFEQFF
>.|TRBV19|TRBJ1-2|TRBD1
TGTGCCAGTAGTACGGGACAGATAAACTATGGCTACACCTTC
CASSTGQINYGYTF
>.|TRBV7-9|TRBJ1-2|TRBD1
TGTGCCAGCAGCGTACTAGGACAGGACTATGGCTACACCTTC
CASSVLGQDYGYTF
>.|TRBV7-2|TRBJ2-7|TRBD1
TGTGCCAGCAAAAAGGTGGGGACAGGGTTCTACGAGCAGTACTTC
CASKKVGTGFYEQYF
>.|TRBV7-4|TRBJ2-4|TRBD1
TGTGCCAGCAGCTTAGCGCACCTGGGACAGGTAGGTCGGGTTCCCAAAAACATTCAGTACTTC
CASSLAHLGQVGRVPKNIQYF
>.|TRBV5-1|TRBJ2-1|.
TGCGCCAGCAGCCTCGACTTTGTCCAGCAGTTCTTC
CASSLDFVQQFF
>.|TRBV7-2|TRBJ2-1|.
TGTGCCAGCACCAATGGGGCAACAGGGCTTGAGCAGTTCTTC
CASTNGATGLEQFF
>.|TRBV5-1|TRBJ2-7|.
TGCGCCAGCAGCTTAGACATGTACGAGCAGTACTTC
CASSLDMYEQYF
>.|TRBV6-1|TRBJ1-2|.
TGTGCCAGCAGTGAAACATATGGCTACACCTTC
CASSETYGYTF
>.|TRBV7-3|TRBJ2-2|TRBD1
TGTGCCAGCAGCTTATCCAGGGACAGCACCGGGGAGCTGTTTTTT
CASSLSRDSTGELFF
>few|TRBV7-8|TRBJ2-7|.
TGTGCCAGCAGCTTCCGCCGGACAGTGGGCGGGGAGCAGTACTTC
CASSFRRTVGGEQYF
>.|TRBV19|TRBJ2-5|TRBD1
TGTGCCAGTAGTCCGCAGGGGGCTGTGGGGGAGACCCAGTACTTC
CASSPQGAVGETQYF
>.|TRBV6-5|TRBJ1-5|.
TGTGCCAGCTGGAGCGCGCCCGGGTTTTCTCAGCCCCAGCATTTT
CASWSAPGFSQPQHF
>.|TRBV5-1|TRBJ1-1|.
TGCGCCAGCAGCACAGACCCGTCGGGAGTGAACACTGAAGCTTTCTTT
CASSTDPSGVNTEAFF
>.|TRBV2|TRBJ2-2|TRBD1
TGTGCCAGCAGCAGACAGGGAAACACCGGGGAGCTGTTTTTT
CASSRQGNTGELFF
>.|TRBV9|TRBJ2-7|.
TGTGCCAGCAGCGTAGGGACATCATACGAGCAGTACTTC
CASSVGTSYEQYF
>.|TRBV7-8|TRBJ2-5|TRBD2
TGTGCCAGCAGCTTAGTTGGTAGCGGGGAAGAGACCCAGTACTTC
CASSLVGSGEETQYF
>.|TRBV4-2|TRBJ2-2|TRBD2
TGTGCCAGCAGCCAAGGGCTAGCGGGGTTTAGTATCGGGGAGCTGTTTTTT
CASSQGLAGFSIGELFF
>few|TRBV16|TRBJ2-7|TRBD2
TGTGCCAGCAGCTATACACGGGGACTAGCGGGGAACGAGCAGTACTTC
CASSYTRGLAGNEQYF
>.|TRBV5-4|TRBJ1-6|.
TGTGCCAGCAGCCCCTACGGGAGCTCCTATAATTCACCCCTCCACTTT
CASSPYGSSYNSPLHF
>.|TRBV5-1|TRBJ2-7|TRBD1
TGCGCCAGCAGCTTGGGGGGACAGCGATACGAGCAGTACTTC
CASSLGGQRYEQYF
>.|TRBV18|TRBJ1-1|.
TGTGCCAGCTCCCCGGGGGGGGGTAACACTGAAGCTTTCTTT
CASSPGGGNTEAFF
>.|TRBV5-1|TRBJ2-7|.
TGCGCCAGCAGCCGGGACAACGACGTCTACGAGCAGTACTTC
CASSRDNDVYEQYF
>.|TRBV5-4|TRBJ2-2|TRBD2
TGTGCCAGCAGCTTGACTAGCGGGGGGGCCTTCGGGGAGCTGTTTTTT
CASSLTSGGAFGELFF
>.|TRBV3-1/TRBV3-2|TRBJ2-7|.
TGTGCCAGCAGCCAAGGGCCGTCCTACGAGCAGTACTTC
CASSQGPSYEQYF
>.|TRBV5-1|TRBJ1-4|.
TGCGCCAGCAGCCGGCGGGGAATTGAAAAACTGTTTTTT
CASSRRGIEKLFF
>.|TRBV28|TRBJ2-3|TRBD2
TGTGCCAGCAGTTTGTTTGCGGGGGAAGGTACGCAGTATTTT
CASSLFAGEGTQYF
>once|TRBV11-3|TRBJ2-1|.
TGTGCCAGCAGCTTAGATGCCCCGTCCGGTGAGCAGTTCTTC
CASSLDAPSGEQFF
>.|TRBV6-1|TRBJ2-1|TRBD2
TGTGCCAGCAGTGAAGGTAGCGGGGGACGGGGGCAGTTCTTC
CASSEGSGGRGQFF
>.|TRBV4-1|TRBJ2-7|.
TGCGCCAGCAGCCAAGGGAGCTCCTACGAGCAGTACTTC
CASSQGSSYEQYF
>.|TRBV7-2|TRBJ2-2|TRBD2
TGTGCCAGCAGCCCCAGGACTAGCGGGGGGTTCGGGGAGCTGTTTTTT
CASSPRTSGGFGELFF
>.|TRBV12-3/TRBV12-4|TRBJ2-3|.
TGTGCCAGCAGGAGCCGGGATACGCAGTATTTT
CASRSRDTQYF
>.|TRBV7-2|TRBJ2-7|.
TGTGCCAGCAGCCCAGTAGGACAGAGTACCTACGAGCAGTACTTC
CASSPVGQSTYEQYF
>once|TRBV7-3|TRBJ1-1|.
TGTGCCAGCAGCTTAAGTGTATTCACTGAAGCTTTCTTT
CASSLSVFTEAFF
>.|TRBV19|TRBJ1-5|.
TGTGCCAGTAGCCCCAAAGGATTGGGGGCAGGGAATCAGCCCCAGCATTTT
CASSPKGLGAGNQPQHF
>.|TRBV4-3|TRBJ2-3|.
TGCGCCAGCAGAAAACGTCTACAGGGTGAAACAGATACGCAGTATTTT
CASRKRLQGETDTQYF
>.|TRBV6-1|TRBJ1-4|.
TGTGCCAGCAGTGAAGTACTGAAGAATGAAAAACTGTTTTTT
CASSEVLKNEKLFF
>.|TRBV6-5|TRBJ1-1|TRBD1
TGTGCCAGCAGTTATTCGGGCAGGGGGAAAGCTTTCTTT
CASSYSGRGKAFF